This entry features one T cell receptor beta chain sequence. The antigen remains unidentified. TCRdb re-called the multiplex PCR reads through MiXCR, storing one row per CDR3 protein. The sample carries 9,500 to 14,000 distinct CDR3 sequences, about 56% recorded once. This sample is part of a study of breast tumors, draining lymph nodes, adjacent tissues. General observations from the study: That most tumor T cells come from lymph nodes remained unproven.

Trimming took 3 bases from V and 5 from J, leaving 14 bases between them. The germline V gene has CDR1 LNHDA and CDR2 SQIVND (reference sequence). The CDR3 loop spans 15 amino acids. This TCR was sampled from a female donor with breast cancer. Some clones in this sample may be carry-over from other donors' samples. The sequencing input was breast tumor tissue. The gene calls are TRBV19 and TRBJ1-5; TRBD1 is a possible D gene (5 bases). This CDR3 is CASSIGGAAHQPQHF. CDR3 in DNA: TGTGCCAGTAGTATTGGTGGGGCAGCCCATCAGCCCCAGCATTTT. Full variable domain (rest looked up from reference TRBV19 and TRBJ1-5): DGGITQSPKYLFRKEGQNVTLSCEQNLNHDAMYWYRQDPGQGLRLIYYSQIVNDFQKGDIAEGYSVSREKKESFPLTVTSAQKNPTAFYLCASSIGGAAHQPQHFGDGTRLSIL.